This T cell receptor (beta chain) was documented in a study of blood T cell repertoires in COVID-19. The authors' processing: Reference gene primers were amplified, and this amplification served to estimate nucleated cell counts. Profiling relied on immunoSEQ multiplex PCR, and the TCRdb table lists in-frame clones only, not all of them. V and J calls and clone size are given by that table; D and trimming were obtained from the DNA. This sample has 350,000 to 450,000 clones, with around 87% found just once. All enrollees were roughly 18 to 90 years old and from fewer than 25 US areas. The V and J ends lost 6 bases and 10 bases, in that order; junction bases with no gene match: 12. Germline loops: CDR1 MNHNY, CDR2 SVGAGI (reference sequence). The CDR3 is 15 amino acids.

The V and J genes are TRBV6-6 and TRBJ1-6, with 7 bases lining up with TRBD1. Sequencing was performed on PBMCs or T cells enriched from blood (not recorded which). The receptor was derived from a man aged 35 to 55 in a cohort exposed to, infected with or recovered from COVID-19 (not recorded which). CDR3: CASSPGQTKESPLHF. DNA for the CDR3: TGTGCCAGCAGCCCGGGACAGACCAAAGAGTCACCCCTCCACTTT.